Presented here are 12 T cell receptor beta chains from one specimen sequenced in a study of tumor-infiltrating lymphocytes in primary liver carcinoma. The authors made TCR beta cDNA from approximately 500 ng total RNA with a constant-region primer. Slightly modified ARM-PCR served as the procedure for the TCR beta libraries. These libraries came from three rounds of nested multiplex PCR. The opening two PCR rounds, nine to eleven cycles each, paired TRBV1-TRBV30 forward primers with a C-beta reverse primer. TCRdb passed the multiplex PCR reads through MiXCR, listing each CDR3 protein once. The sample gives 80,000 to 100,000 distinct CDR3 sequences, approximately 72% of which show up once; 27% is in the top ten. For each extraction, RNA and DNA were obtained together from 20-30 mg of unsorted bulk tissue. Sequencing was performed on tumor-adjacent normal liver tissue. The receptors originated from a man in his forties with primary liver carcinoma and hepatitis B virus infection.

The V and J genes are TRBV6-1 and TRBJ2-3, with TRBD2 identical over 11 bases. CDR3 length: 18 residues. V trimming: 8 bases; J trimming: 4 bases; junction bases outside the gene matches: 17. Germline V gene lookup returns CDR1 MNHNS and CDR2 SASEGT. Written as DNA, the CDR3 is TGTGCCAGCGCTGAAGCTACTAGCGGGAGTCTTGCCGCAGATACGCAGTATTTT. It translates to CASAEATSGSLAADTQYF.

The rearrangement uses TRBV29-1 and TRBJ2-5, with D unclear. There are 12 residues in the CDR3. Looked up from germline, CDR1 is SQVTM and CDR2 is ANQGSEA. The V end was cut by 5 bases, the J end by 4 bases, with 11 bases between. CDR3 nucleotide sequence: TGCAGCGTTTTAGTTGGGCGAGAGACCCAGTACTTC. It specifies CSVLVGRETQYF.

This clonotype was seen at least ten times. The chain joins TRBV11-2 to TRBJ2-3; D is possibly TRBD2 (6 bases). The V end lost 8 bases, the J end lost 0 bases, and 36 bases lay between the germline ends. Germline V lookup: CDR1 SGHAT, CDR2 FQNNGV. The CDR3 contains 22 residues. The CDR3 sequence is CASYLGGGSFNVTSSSTDTQYF. The CDR3 coding sequence is TGTGCCAGCTATTTGGGAGGTGGCAGCTTCAATGTGACGTCGTCTAGCACAGATACGCAGTATTTT.

As to this clonotype: The junction differs from germline at one of its ends, possibly a read error. This chain connects TRBV6-2 or TRBV6-3 to TRBJ2-3; D perhaps matches TRBD1 (5 bases). Germline V CDR1 and CDR2: MNHEY, SVGEGT. The CDR3 is 16 residues long. CDR3 residues: CASSYSVQGTADTQYF. In nucleotides, the CDR3 is TGTGCCAGCAGTTACTCGGTTCAGGGTACGGCAGATACACAGTATTTT.

Turning to this clonotype: Just one base apart from a much larger clone, this may be a read error. The chain combines TRBV14 with TRBJ2-1; 9 bases map to TRBD2. CDR1 and CDR2 (germline): SGHDN, FVKESK. V lost 5 bases to trimming and J lost 3 bases; unmatched junction nucleotides: 8. The CDR3 has 16 amino acids. The CDR3 coding sequence is TGTGCCAGCAGCAGACAGAGTAGCGGGAGCTACAATGAGCAGTTCTTC. This sequence encodes CASSRQSSGSYNEQFF.

Regarding this clonotype: This likely comes from a read error, as the CDR3 has no conserved phenylalanine or tryptophan at its end. This chain joins TRBV10-3 and TRBJ2-7, with D unresolved. The CDR3 spans 12 residues. Germline values: CDR1 ENHRY, CDR2 SYGVKD. The CDR3 nucleotides read TGTGTCATCAGTGATTTGAAGGACGAGCAGTACTCC. It specifies CVISDLKDEQYS.

The chain links TRBV6-1 to TRBJ2-1; D gene unclear. Deletions cut 6 bases from V and 8 bases from J, with 23 bases between. The CDR3 extends over 16 amino acids. Germline CDR1 MNHNS, CDR2 SASEGT. CDR3 in amino acids: CASSDGQAGPSYEQFF. CDR3 DNA: TGTGCCAGCAGCGATGGCCAGGCAGGCCCCTCCTATGAGCAGTTCTTC.

In the case of this clonotype: One junction end disagrees with the germline gene, perhaps due to a read error. The J gene is TRBJ2-3, the V gene TRBV10-3; D is possibly TRBD1 (6 bases). The CDR3 consists of 14 residues. CDR1 is ENHRY and CDR2 is SYGVKD in the germline V gene. CDR3 sequence reads: CVISDRTGTDTQYF. In DNA form, the CDR3 reads TGTGTCATCAGCGACAGGACTGGCACAGATACGCAGTATTTT.

The table lists this clonotype with many counts. This chain links TRBV10-3 with TRBJ2-3; D is tentatively TRBD1 or TRBD2 (5 bases each). CDR1 ENHRY and CDR2 SYGVKD come from the germline V gene. Trimming removed 3 bases at V and 2 bases at J, with 12 bases between. The CDR3 length is 15 residues. Written as DNA, the CDR3 is TGTGCCATCAGTGAAGACCGGGGCAACACAGATACGCAGTATTTT. It encodes CAISEDRGNTDTQYF.

A note on this clonotype: A junction end diverges from the germline sequence, so it may reflect a read error. The genes are TRBV11-2 and TRBJ2-1, with 8 bases identical to TRBD2. This CDR3 contains 16 residues. Germline loops: CDR1 SGHAT, CDR2 FQNNGV. The CDR3 DNA reads as TGTGTCAGCAGCTTGGATGTTGGACTAGCCATGGGTGAGCAGTTCTTC. Translation gives CVSSLDVGLAMGEQFF. The entire variable domain, with the rest obtained from reference TRBV11-2 and TRBJ2-1, is as follows: EAGVAQSPRYKIIEKRQSVAFWCNPISGHATLYWYQQILGQGPKLLIQFQNNGVVDDSQLPKDRFSAERLKGVDSTLKIQPAKLEDSAVYLCVSSLDVGLAMGEQFFGPGTRLTVL.

Remarks on this clonotype: Possible read error: a much larger clone is one base away. V is TRBV5-1 and J is TRBJ2-2; D may be TRBD1 (6 bases). V lost 4 bases and J lost 5, with 9 bases in between. Germline V gene sequence: CDR1 SGHRS, CDR2 YFSETQ. The CDR3 consists of 13 residues. This chain's CDR3 is CASSNRETGELFF. For the CDR3, the DNA is TGCGCCAGCAGCAACAGGGAGACCGGGGAGCTGTTTTTT.

Concerning this clonotype: A much larger clone differs from this one at a single base, so this may be a read error. The gene calls are TRBV12-3 or TRBV12-4 and TRBJ2-1, with D possibly being TRBD1 (5 bases). The CDR3 loop spans 16 amino acids. The CDR3 sequence is CTSSRPDIRHDNEQFF. CDR3 nucleotide sequence: TGTACCAGCAGCCGACCGGACATTAGGCATGACAATGAGCAGTTCTTC.